The subject of this entry is one TCR beta chain. Assay: immunoSEQ multiplex PCR; the TCRdb copy retains only in-frame clones and omits some. The sample lists roughly 300,000 clones, more than 80% occurring once. This CDR3 spans 17 amino acids. With 2 bases clipped from V and 6 bases from J, the junction kept 13 bases outside the gene matches. Germline CDR1 and CDR2: MGHRA and YSYEKL. The sample is drawn from a study of blood T cell repertoires in COVID-19. The V call is TRBV4-1, the J call TRBJ2-3, with 8 bases lining up with TRBD1. Specimen: peripheral blood. This clonotype was obtained from a man younger than 35 who had recovered from COVID-19. The DNA of the CDR3 is TGCGCCAGCAGCCAACGTGGCAGGACAGGGCTCCGGGATACGCAGTATTTT. Amino acid sequence: CASSQRGRTGLRDTQYF.